This TCR beta chain was found in a study of cytomegalovirus exposure and HLA in healthy donors. Vbeta (60) and Jbeta (13) primers were used in the PCR. Libraries were prepared by immunoSEQ multiplex PCR; TCRdb keeps only in-frame clonotypes and omits some of them. The repertoire holds roughly 140,000 clones, with around 70% as singletons. Looked up from germline, CDR1 is GTSNPN and CDR2 is SVGIG (reference sequence). V shed 8 bases and J 0 bases; nucleotides not matched to a gene: 8. CDR3 length equals 16 residues. Findings and limits, study-wide: In a later analysis, CMV-associated beta chains were mostly HLA-associated, it appeared.

Comments on this clone: Its antigen is undetermined.

The sequence derives from a woman in her twenties or thirties in good health and CMV-seronegative. This chain uses TRBV30 with TRBJ2-6, with 9 bases fitting TRBD1. Sample: PBMCs. The CDR3 bases are TGTGCCAGGTCCGGGACAGGGTACTCTGGGGCCAACGTCCTGACTTTC. Its translation is CARSGTGYSGANVLTF. Variable domain in full (rest from reference TRBV30 and TRBJ2-6): SQTIHQWPATLVQPVGSPLSLECTVEGTSNPNLYWYRQAAGRGLQLLFYSVGIGQISSEVPQNLSASRPQDRQFILSSKKLLLSDSGFYLCARSGTGYSGANVLTFGAGSRLTVL.